This record looks at one T cell receptor beta chain sequence and its context. The sample originates from a study of blood T cell repertoires in COVID-19. Across the study: The study drew acute and convalescent COVID-19 samples from the United States, Italy and Spain. Sample material is recorded as cDNA or gDNA derived from T cells, B-cell-depleted T cells, or PBMCs.

This CDR3 has 16 residues. With 2 bases removed from V and 10 bases from J, the gap between germline ends came to 18 bases. Germline V gene lookup returns CDR1 MNHNS and CDR2 SASEGT. In the study's own analysis: Amplified reference gene primers provided the basis for estimating nucleated cell counts. Profiling relied on immunoSEQ multiplex PCR, and the TCRdb table lists in-frame clones only, not all of them. That table furnishes V, J and clone size, whereas the DNA furnished D and trimming. The data hold more than 120,000 clones, with 75% to 90% observed a single time. The J gene is TRBJ1-6, the V gene TRBV6-1; TRBD1 might be the D (5 bases). Sequenced sample: peripheral blood. The receptor's source is a human donor in a cohort sampled during active COVID-19. The CDR3 reads CASSEIGGGDRSPLHF. The CDR3 DNA sequence: TGTGCCAGCAGTGAAATTGGGGGAGGGGATCGGTCACCCCTCCACTTT.